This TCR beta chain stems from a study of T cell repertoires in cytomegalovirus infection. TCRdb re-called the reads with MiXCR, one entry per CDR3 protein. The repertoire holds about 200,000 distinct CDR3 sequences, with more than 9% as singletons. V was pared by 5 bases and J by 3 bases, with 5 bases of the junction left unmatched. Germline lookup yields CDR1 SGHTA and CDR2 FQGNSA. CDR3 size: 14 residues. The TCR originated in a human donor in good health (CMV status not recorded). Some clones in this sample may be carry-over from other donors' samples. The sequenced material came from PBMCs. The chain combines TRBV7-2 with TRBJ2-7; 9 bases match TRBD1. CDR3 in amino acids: CASSRRDRVYEQYF. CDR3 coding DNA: TGTGCCAGCAGCCGCCGGGACAGGGTCTACGAGCAGTACTTC. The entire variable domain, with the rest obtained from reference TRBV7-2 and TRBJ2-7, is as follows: GAGVSQSPSNKVTEKGKDVELRCDPISGHTALYWYRQSLGQGLEFLIYFQGNSAPDKSGLPSDRFSAERTGGSVSTLTIQRTQQEDSAVYLCASSRRDRVYEQYFGPGTRLTVT.